A single sample gave rise to the 17 T cell receptor beta chains below, sequenced in a study of early T cells in non-severe SARS-CoV-2 infection. Using its own MiXCR run on the 5' RACE reads, TCRdb lists one record per CDR3 protein. The sample lists around 83,000 distinct CDR3 sequences, approximately 12% occurring once. The sample in question was whole blood, obtained at baseline. These receptors were obtained from an adult who was a healthcare worker with PCR-confirmed SARS-CoV-2 infection or an uninfected control (not recorded which).

There are many counts of this clonotype. The V call is TRBV20-1, the J call TRBJ2-1; no clear D gene. The CDR3 length is 13 residues. Germline values: CDR1 DFQATT, CDR2 SNEGSKA (reference sequence). Deletions cut 1 base from V and 0 bases from J, with 4 bases between. In nucleotides, the CDR3 is TGCAGTGCTAGAGGATACTCCTACAATGAGCAGTTCTTC. Translating it yields CSARGYSYNEQFF.

The chain uses TRBV27 and TRBJ1-3; 8 bases match TRBD1. This CDR3 has 16 residues. J was trimmed by 5 bases and V by 6 bases; bases with no gene match: 12. Germline V gene data show CDR1 as MNHEY and CDR2 as SMNVEV (reference sequence). Here the CDR3 reads CASSLIPDRARNTIYF. CDR3 coding DNA: TGTGCCAGCAGCCTAATCCCGGACAGGGCCCGAAACACCATATATTTT.

The sample holds many counts of this clonotype. The chain combines TRBV7-2 with TRBJ2-1; 8 bases agree with TRBD2. CDR1 and CDR2 (germline): SGHTA, FQGNSA. CDR3 size: 16 residues. Trimming removed 4 bases from V and 1 base from J; junction bases left unmatched: 6. CDR3 region: CASSSREAKSYNEQFF. The CDR3 DNA is TGTGCCAGCAGCTCGCGGGAGGCGAAATCCTACAATGAGCAGTTCTTC.

This clonotype was observed a handful of times. The DNA for the CDR3 is TGTGCCAGCAGCCCTGGACAGGGGGGGAGCACTGAAGCTTTCTTT. It translates to CASSPGQGGSTEAFF. The chain combines TRBV11-2 with TRBJ1-1, with 10 bases fitting TRBD1. Germline CDR1 SGHAT, CDR2 FQNNGV. V shed 5 bases and J 4 bases; nucleotides not matched to a gene: 7. The CDR3 is 15 amino acids.

This clonotype was found a few times. The chain is built from TRBV5-1 and TRBJ2-7, with D unresolved. The CDR3 has 12 amino acids. Germline CDR1 SGHRS, CDR2 YFSETQ. The V and J ends lost 0 bases and 6 bases respectively, with 7 bases between them. CDR3 amino acids: CASSLDLSEQYF. As DNA, the CDR3 is TGCGCCAGCAGCTTGGATCTGAGCGAGCAGTACTTC.

This clonotype was counted between two and nine times. This chain joins TRBV10-3 and TRBJ2-7; TRBD1 agrees at 9 bases. Germline loops: CDR1 ENHRY, CDR2 SYGVKD. V lost 7 bases, J lost 7 bases, and 8 bases stayed unmatched. The CDR3 is 13 residues long. The CDR3 reads CAITPGQGWEQYF. In DNA form, the CDR3 reads TGTGCCATCACCCCGGGACAGGGATGGGAGCAGTACTTC.

The sample holds many counts of this clonotype. The CDR3 region is CSAGTLANYGYTF. The CDR3 DNA sequence: TGCAGCGCTGGGACGTTAGCTAACTATGGCTACACCTTC. This rearrangement joins TRBV29-1 to TRBJ1-2, with a weak D call TRBD1 (5 bases). This CDR3 region has 13 residues. V dropped 7 bases and J dropped 0 bases, with 12 bases sitting between them. CDR1 SQVTM and CDR2 ANQGSEA come from the germline V gene.

CDR3 loop: CASSYMRTPPNQPQHF. CDR3 bases: TGTGCCAGCAGTTACATGAGGACACCTCCGAATCAGCCCCAGCATTTT. V gene TRBV6-5 combines with J gene TRBJ1-5, with a weak D call TRBD1 (5 bases). The CDR3 is 16 amino acids. Per germline, CDR1 MNHEY and CDR2 SVGAGI. Trimming removed 2 bases from V and 4 bases from J, with 15 bases in between.

This clonotype has ten or more counts. This chain connects TRBV12-3 or TRBV12-4 to TRBJ2-1, with TRBD2 matching over 11 bases. Trimming at V came to 5 bases and at J to 7 bases, leaving 13 bases not matched to a gene. CDR3 length: 17 residues. CDR3: CASSDGMLAGGRNEQFF. As DNA, the CDR3 is TGTGCCAGCAGTGACGGGATGCTAGCGGGAGGTAGGAATGAGCAGTTCTTC.

The V and J genes are TRBV24-1 and TRBJ2-1; D could derive from TRBD1 or TRBD2 (6 bases each). Trimming left V 10 bases short and J 7 bases short, with 25 bases between. CDR1 KGHDR and CDR2 SFDVKD come from the germline V gene. There are 16 residues in the CDR3. The CDR3 bases are TGTGCCACAGGGATGGGTAGCGGAGCCGGACAGAATGAGCAGTTCTTC. This translates into CATGMGSGAGQNEQFF.

V gene TRBV5-5 combines with J gene TRBJ1-2; D remains unclear. V lost 4 bases, J lost 8 bases, and 18 bases lay in between. The V gene's germline CDR1 is SGHKS and CDR2 YYEKEE (reference sequence). This CDR3 has 14 amino acids. The CDR3 bases are TGTGCCAGCAGCCCCGCGACCCCCTCAGTAGGCTACACCTTC. Its translation is CASSPATPSVGYTF. The full variable domain, rest sourced from reference TRBV5-5 and TRBJ1-2, is DAGVTQSPTHLIKTRGQQVTLRCSPISGHKSVSWYQQVLGQGPQFIFQYYEKEERGRGNFPDRFSARQFPNYSSELNVNALLLGDSALYLCASSPATPSVGYTFGSGTRLTVV.

There are a few counts of this clonotype. The chain couples TRBV12-3 or TRBV12-4 to TRBJ1-4; tentatively, D is TRBD1 (5 bases). Between the trimmed V and J ends, which lost 6 bases and 8 bases, there was a span of 7 bases. This CDR3 has 11 amino acids. The CDR3 sequence: CASSRGEKLFF. The CDR3, as DNA: TGTGCCAGCAGCCGGGGGGAAAAACTGTTTTTT.

This rearrangement joins TRBV13 to TRBJ2-3; TRBD2 agrees at 7 bases. Germline V gene lookup returns CDR1 PRHDT and CDR2 FYEKMQ (reference sequence). CDR3 length: 19 residues. The trim removed 5 bases at V and 2 bases at J, leaving 19 bases unmatched. The CDR3 bases are TGTGCCAGCAGCCCTCCCATAGGAGCGGGGAGGGGCGCCACAGATACGCAGTATTTT. Encoded protein: CASSPPIGAGRGATDTQYF.

This chain joins TRBV18 and TRBJ1-1, with D unresolved. Trimming left V 1 base short and J 2 bases short, with 8 bases between. Germline lookup yields CDR1 KGHSH and CDR2 LQKENI. CDR3 size: 14 residues. The CDR3 protein is CASSPLTTNTEAFF. In DNA form, the CDR3 reads TGTGCCAGCTCACCACTCACTACCAACACTGAAGCTTTCTTT.

The sample holds a few counts of this clonotype. J is TRBJ1-1 and V is TRBV10-3, with TRBD1 matching over 8 bases. V shed 7 bases, J shed 2 bases, and the junction held 12 bases outside the gene matches. The CDR3 has 16 residues. CDR1 is ENHRY and CDR2 is SYGVKD in the germline V gene. The CDR3 loop is CAIKSFGTGGNTEAFF. In DNA, the CDR3 is TGTGCCATCAAAAGTTTTGGAACAGGGGGAAACACTGAAGCTTTCTTT.

The V and J genes are TRBV29-1 and TRBJ2-7; D possibly matches TRBD1 or TRBD2 (5 bases each). Germline V CDR1 and CDR2: SQVTM, ANQGSEA. The CDR3 spans 15 residues. V lost 4 bases, J lost 1 base, and 17 bases lay in between. The CDR3 loop is CSVARGVWDSYEQYF. For the CDR3, the DNA is TGCAGCGTTGCCAGAGGGGTCTGGGATTCCTACGAGCAGTACTTC.

In its sample, this clonotype was seen many times. The chain employs TRBV3-1 and TRBJ1-6; D call uncertain. Trimming shortened V by 0 bases and J by 4 bases, and 16 bases separated the two germline ends. CDR3 length: 18 residues. CDR1 LGHDT and CDR2 YNNKEL come from the germline V gene (reference sequence). CDR3 region: CASSQDRTPRPYNSPLHF. CDR3 bases: TGTGCCAGCAGCCAAGATCGGACCCCAAGGCCATATAATTCACCCCTCCACTTT.